These 21 T cell receptor beta chains were all obtained from the same sample, sequenced in a study of regulatory T cells. Amplification used 52 TRBV primers and 13 TRBJ primers. The method was immunoSEQ multiplex PCR; TCRdb's version includes in-frame clones alone and lacks a portion of them. The sample yields approximately 15,000 clones, about 92% seen once. The sequenced material came from CD8+ T cells sorted from blood. These TCRs come from a person aged 18 to 29 with CD3G deficiency.

This chain's CDR3 is CASSLVASRPGAFF. CDR3 coding DNA: TGTGCCAGCAGTTTAGTAGCCTCACGGCCAGGGGCTTTCTTT. The chain uses TRBV27 and TRBJ1-1, with D possibly TRBD1 on 5 matching bases. CDR1 and CDR2 (germline): MNHEY, SMNVEV (reference sequence). Trimming left V 2 bases short and J 11 bases short, with 18 bases between. The CDR3 covers 14 residues.

Regarding this clone: This sample also contains other DNA sequences that code for the same CDR3. The chain links TRBV27 to TRBJ2-2; D gene unclear. Germline V gene sequence: CDR1 MNHEY, CDR2 SMNVEV (reference sequence). Between the trimmed V and J ends, which lost 0 bases and 0 bases, there was a span of 2 bases. This CDR3 comprises 14 residues. The CDR3 region has the DNA TGTGCCAGCAGTTTATCCCCGAACACCGGGGAGCTGTTTTTT. Translation: CASSLSPNTGELFF.

The chain uses TRBV2 and TRBJ1-5; D remains unclear. Germline V gene sequence: CDR1 SNHLY, CDR2 FYNNEI. The length of the CDR3 is 14 residues. Trimming stripped 3 bases from V and 0 bases from J, with 6 bases between. CDR3 bases: TGTGCCAGCAGTGATGTAGATAGCAATCAGCCCCAGCATTTT. This translates into CASSDVDSNQPQHF. Using reference TRBV2 and TRBJ1-5 for the parts outside the CDR3, the full variable domain is EPEVTQTPSHQVTQMGQEVILRCVPISNHLYFYWYRQILGQKVEFLVSFYNNEISEKSEIFDDQFSVERPDGSNFTLKIRSTKLEDSAMYFCASSDVDSNQPQHFGDGTRLSIL.

This rearrangement joins TRBV10-1 to TRBJ1-6, with D possibly TRBD1 on 6 matching bases. CDR1 WNHNN and CDR2 SYGVQD come from the germline V gene (reference sequence). V lost 6 bases to trimming and J lost 5 bases, with 14 bases between them. This CDR3 region has 15 residues. This chain's CDR3 is CASRLPGADNSPLHF. Written as DNA, the CDR3 is TGCGCCAGCAGGTTACCGGGGGCCGATAATTCACCCCTCCACTTT.

Only a few counts were recorded for this clone. The chain combines TRBV28 with TRBJ2-7, with D uncertain. Germline CDR1 reads MDHEN; CDR2 reads SYDVKM. Trimming stripped 5 bases from V and 2 bases from J, with 22 bases between. This CDR3 has 17 amino acids. The chain's CDR3 is CASSLSRTGPAPYEQYF. In nucleotides, the CDR3 is TGTGCCAGCAGTCTTTCCAGGACGGGCCCAGCCCCCTACGAGCAGTACTTC.

This chain joins TRBV12-5 and TRBJ2-2; 8 positions match TRBD1. The CDR3 runs 14 residues. J was trimmed by 4 bases and V by 7 bases; bases with no gene match: 5. Germline V lookup: CDR1 LGHNT, CDR2 FRNRAP. The CDR3 DNA follows: TGTGCTAGTGCCCGGACAGGGACCACCGGGGAGCTGTTTTTT. Translated, it gives CASARTGTTGELFF. Full variable domain (remainder filled in from reference TRBV12-5 and TRBJ2-2): DARVTQTPRHKVTEMGQEVTMRCQPILGHNTVFWYRQTMMQGLELLAYFRNRAPLDDSGMPKDRFSAEMPDATLATLKIQPSEPRDSAVYFCASARTGTTGELFFGEGSRLTVL.

The CDR3 bases are TGTGCCAGCAGTTACTCAGGGGGCGAGACTGAAGCTTTCTTT. This translates into CASSYSGGETEAFF. The chain is built from TRBV6-6 and TRBJ1-1; 7 nucleotides agree with TRBD1. J gave up 5 bases and V 0 bases, and 3 bases lay outside the gene matches. Germline V gives CDR1 MNHNY, CDR2 SVGAGI (reference sequence). The CDR3 loop spans 14 amino acids.

This sequence joins TRBV7-9 and TRBJ2-5; TRBD1 agrees at 7 bases. This CDR3 region has 15 residues. V gave up 5 bases and J gave up 5 bases; unmatched junction bases: 11. Germline lookup yields CDR1 SEHNR and CDR2 FQNEAQ (reference sequence). In DNA form, the CDR3 reads TGTGCCAGCAGCCCCGGGGACAGAAGTGCGGAGACCCAGTACTTC. This sequence encodes CASSPGDRSAETQYF.

The gene calls are TRBV13 and TRBJ2-5, with D perhaps TRBD1 or TRBD2 (5 bases each). Germline V CDR1 and CDR2: PRHDT, FYEKMQ (reference sequence). Trimming stripped 2 bases from V and 3 bases from J, with 10 bases between. The CDR3 is 14 residues long. CDR3 coding DNA: TGTGCCAGCAGCTTAAAGGGGAGCAAAGAGACCCAGTACTTC. Amino acid sequence: CASSLKGSKETQYF.

The V call is TRBV7-9, the J call TRBJ2-1; TRBD1 agrees at 7 bases. This CDR3 has 15 residues. CDR1 and CDR2 (germline): SEHNR, FQNEAQ (reference sequence). V shed 5 bases, J shed 4 bases, and the junction held 8 bases outside the gene matches. The CDR3 spells CASSPGQSVYNEQFF. The CDR3 DNA follows: TGTGCCAGCAGCCCGGGACAGTCCGTTTACAATGAGCAGTTCTTC.

The rearrangement uses TRBV2 and TRBJ1-1, with D perhaps matching TRBD1 (6 bases). Germline V gene data show CDR1 as SNHLY and CDR2 as FYNNEI. Trimming stripped 0 bases from V and 6 bases from J, with 11 bases between. The CDR3 length is 14 residues. The DNA for the CDR3 is TGTGCCAGCAGTGAAGCGCGGGGGGCGGCTGAAGCTTTCTTT. It yields the protein CASSEARGAAEAFF.

For this clone: One end of the junction varies from germline; a read error may be responsible. This chain joins TRBV7-7 and TRBJ2-5, with 11 bases that match TRBD1. This CDR3 region has 15 residues. Per germline, CDR1 SSHAT and CDR2 FNYEAQ (reference sequence). CDR3 amino acids: CASSNGQGAGETQYF. In DNA, the CDR3 is TGTGCTAGCAGCAACGGACAGGGGGCGGGAGAGACCCAGTACTTC.

This rearrangement joins TRBV11-2 to TRBJ2-7, with D unclear. CDR3 size: 13 residues. The V and J ends lost 0 bases and 2 bases respectively, with 5 bases between them. Germline CDR1 reads SGHAT; CDR2 reads FQNNGV. CDR3 nucleotide sequence: TGTGCCAGCAGCTTAGACGGAACCTACGAGCAGTACTTC. Protein product: CASSLDGTYEQYF.

The rearrangement joins TRBV7-2 to TRBJ2-7, with TRBD1 as a possible D gene (5 bases). Trimming took off 7 bases at V and 1 base at J, with 17 bases between the two ends. CDR1 and CDR2 from the germline V gene are SGHTA and FQGNSA. The CDR3 covers 15 residues. The DNA of the CDR3 is TGTGCCAGCACCCCGAGGAGACAGCTTTCCTACGAGCAGTACTTC. Protein product: CASTPRRQLSYEQYF.

The chain is built from TRBV30 and TRBJ2-1; D call uncertain. Trimming took 5 bases from V and 0 from J, leaving 11 bases between them. The germline V gene has CDR1 GTSNPN and CDR2 SVGIG (reference sequence). The CDR3 has 14 amino acids. CDR3 DNA sequence: TGTGCCTGGGAAGACCCTGGCTCCTACAATGAGCAGTTCTTC. It specifies CAWEDPGSYNEQFF.

The CDR3 coding sequence is TGCGCCAGCAGCTTGGTGGGCGTCTCCCCAAGGGATGAGCAGTTCTTC. The encoded protein is CASSLVGVSPRDEQFF. The chain uses TRBV5-1 and TRBJ2-1; D not certain. The CDR3 has 16 amino acids. CDR1 and CDR2 (germline): SGHRS, YFSETQ. V was pared by 0 bases and J by 8 bases, with 18 bases between.

The rearrangement links TRBV11-2 to TRBJ2-1; D tentatively reads TRBD1 or TRBD2 (5 bases each). This CDR3 has 14 amino acids. V was cut by 6 bases and J by 2 bases, with 11 bases left in between. Germline V lookup: CDR1 SGHAT, CDR2 FQNNGV. In DNA form, the CDR3 reads TGTGCCAGCAGGTCCACGGGACCCTACAATGAGCAGTTCTTC. Translating it yields CASRSTGPYNEQFF. Using reference TRBV11-2 and TRBJ2-1 for the parts outside the CDR3, the full variable domain is EAGVAQSPRYKIIEKRQSVAFWCNPISGHATLYWYQQILGQGPKLLIQFQNNGVVDDSQLPKDRFSAERLKGVDSTLKIQPAKLEDSAVYLCASRSTGPYNEQFFGPGTRLTVL.

The V call is TRBV6-5, the J call TRBJ2-2, with D hard to call. Trimming took 0 bases from V and 6 from J, leaving 14 bases between them. The CDR3 is 16 amino acids. Germline V gives CDR1 MNHEY, CDR2 SVGAGI. As DNA, the CDR3 is TGTGCCAGCAGTTACTCTTTGTCCGGGCGGCCCGGGGAGCTGTTTTTT. Translation: CASSYSLSGRPGELFF.

This clone has only one observation. The rearrangement uses TRBV2 and TRBJ2-4; no reliable D call. The CDR3 loop spans 13 amino acids. The germline V gene encodes CDR1 SNHLY and CDR2 FYNNEI. Trimming took off 11 bases at V and 0 bases at J, with 11 bases between the two ends. The DNA for the CDR3 is TGTGCCGCCAGGCCCCTAGCCAAAAACATTCAGTACTTC. This sequence encodes CAARPLAKNIQYF.

A few counts support this clone. The rearrangement joins TRBV28 to TRBJ1-1, with 8 bases fitting TRBD1. CDR3 length: 14 residues. V trimming: 1 base; J trimming: 4 bases; junction bases outside the gene matches: 2. From germline, CDR1 is MDHEN and CDR2 SYDVKM. CDR3 in DNA: TGTGCCAGCAGTTTATCAGGGGGCGGCACTGAAGCTTTCTTT. Protein product: CASSLSGGGTEAFF.

J is TRBJ2-7 and V is TRBV6-9; TRBD1 aligns across 9 bases. The CDR3 loop spans 14 amino acids. J gave up 2 bases and V 4 bases, and 3 bases lay outside the gene matches. From germline, CDR1 is MNHGY and CDR2 SVAAGI. The CDR3: CASSLTGGAYEQYF. The CDR3 nucleotides are TGTGCCAGCAGTTTAACAGGGGGCGCCTACGAGCAGTACTTC.